Listed below are T cell receptor beta chains from one sample, sequenced in a study of T-cell reconstitution after alpha-beta-depleted transplantation in children. TCRdb reprocessed the PCR reads with MiXCR, giving one entry per CDR3 protein. Altogether around 960,000 distinct CDR3 sequences are present, under 30% being singletons, with the ten largest covering under 30%. This sample comprised PBMCs, mostly from graft donor cells, obtained 360 days after TCRalphabeta/CD19-depleted stem cell transplant. These receptor sequences come from a boy less than two years old who had a stem cell transplant for SCID, so the T cells may come from the graft donor. The CDR3 runs from the conserved cysteine through the conserved F or W. The D gene is left open where the match is weak. Rows give clone size only sometimes, using once, few, many, or a class for an expanded clone.

v_call	j_call	clone_size	d_call	cdr3_nt	cdr3_aa
TRBV20-1	TRBJ2-7	NA	NA	TGCAGTGCCAACCTCGGGCAGGGGCCCTACGAGCAGTACTTC	CSANLGQGPYEQYF
TRBV14	TRBJ1-2	few	NA	TGTGCCAGCAGGGTGACAGGCCACTATGGCTACACCTTC	CASRVTGHYGYTF
TRBV11-3	TRBJ2-1	NA	NA	TGTGCCAGCAGCTCACGCGGCGCAGGGAACAATGAGCAGTTCTTC	CASSSRGAGNNEQFF
TRBV20-1	TRBJ2-7	NA	TRBD2	TGCAGTGTAATGACTAGCGGGGGGAACGAGCAGTACTTC	CSVMTSGGNEQYF
TRBV6-2/TRBV6-3	TRBJ2-2	many	NA	TGTGCCAGCAGTTACGGGGTCGGGGAGCTGTTTTTT	CASSYGVGELFF
TRBV12-3/TRBV12-4	TRBJ2-5	NA	TRBD1	TGTGCCAGCAGTACCGGCGACAGGGGAGGAGAGACCCAGTACTTC	CASSTGDRGGETQYF
TRBV5-6	TRBJ2-7	NA	TRBD1	TGTGCCAGCAGCGCCCCGGGACAGGCGCGCGAGCAGTACTTC	CASSAPGQAREQYF
TRBV10-3	TRBJ2-3	few	TRBD2	TGTGCCATCCGACTAGCGGGGAGCACAGATACGCAGTATTTT	CAIRLAGSTDTQYF
TRBV15	TRBJ2-3	NA	NA	TGTGCCACCAGAATGAGTCCCTCGGATACGCAGTATTTT	CATRMSPSDTQYF
TRBV5-5	TRBJ1-5	NA	NA	TGTGCCAGCAGCCCGGGGTTTTGGCAGCCCCAGCATTTT	CASSPGFWQPQHF
TRBV7-9	TRBJ1-1	NA	NA	TGTGCCAGCAGTATAACCGGGGGCGTGGGCACTGAAGCTTTCTTT	CASSITGGVGTEAFF
TRBV7-2	TRBJ2-7	few	TRBD1	TGTGCCAGCAGCCCCGGGACAGGGTGGGAGCAGTACTTC	CASSPGTGWEQYF
TRBV20-1	TRBJ2-7	few	NA	TGCAGTGCTAGAGTCCAGGGGCCCAAGCAGTACTTC	CSARVQGPKQYF
TRBV7-2	TRBJ2-1	NA	TRBD2	TGTGCCAGCAGCTTAACGGGGGGGCCTGGCGAGCAGTTCTTC	CASSLTGGPGEQFF
TRBV6-2/TRBV6-3	TRBJ1-5	few	TRBD1	TGTGCCAGCAATGGACAGGGCGGTCAGCCCCAGCATTTT	CASNGQGGQPQHF
TRBV2	TRBJ1-3	few	NA	TGTGCCAGCAGGAACACGCCGGGAAAGACCATATATTTT	CASRNTPGKTIYF
TRBV18	TRBJ2-2	NA	NA	TGTGCCAGCTCTAAGAAGGACGCTCCCACCGGGGAGCTGTTTTTT	CASSKKDAPTGELFF
TRBV12-3/TRBV12-4	TRBJ2-3	NA	NA	TGTGCCAGCAGTCGGGAGATGGCAGATACGCAGTATTTT	CASSREMADTQYF
TRBV20-1	TRBJ2-2	NA	NA	TGCAGTGCTAGTAGGATGGCCGGGGAGCTGTTTTTT	CSASRMAGELFF
TRBV5-1	TRBJ1-5	few	NA	TGCGCCAGCAGCTTGGCTGAACAGGTGGAGGAGCCCCAGCATTTT	CASSLAEQVEEPQHF
TRBV6-1	TRBJ2-5	NA	NA	TGTGCCAGCAGCCCAGACCGCGGAAGGGGGAGAGAGACCCAGTACTTC	CASSPDRGRGRETQYF
TRBV4-1	TRBJ2-7	few	NA	TGCGCCAGCAGCCAAGAGGTTTTTTGGCAAGCGGGCTACGAGCAGTACTTC	CASSQEVFWQAGYEQYF
TRBV5-1	TRBJ2-2	many	TRBD1	TGCGCCAGCAGCTTACAGGGGAAGAACACCGGGGAGCTGTTTTTT	CASSLQGKNTGELFF
TRBV20-1	TRBJ2-7	few	TRBD2	TGCAGTGCCTCCAGGGAGCGGGGCGGGCAGTACTTC	CSASRERGGQYF
TRBV5-1	TRBJ2-3	NA	NA	TGCGCCAACAGCTTCGGGCAACGCACAGATACGCAGTATTTT	CANSFGQRTDTQYF
TRBV7-2	TRBJ2-1	few	TRBD2	TGTGCCAGCAGGCCTAGCAGGTTCGGGGGGAATGAGCAGTTCTTC	CASRPSRFGGNEQFF
TRBV12-3/TRBV12-4	TRBJ2-4	few	TRBD2	TGTGCCAGCAGCTCGCGGCCGGCCACTTTCGGGGGGTGGCTTCAGTACTTC	CASSSRPATFGGWLQYF
TRBV5-1	TRBJ2-4	NA	TRBD2	TGCGCCAGCAGCTTGGCCGGGGGGGCCCTAAACATTCAGTACTTC	CASSLAGGALNIQYF
TRBV7-6	TRBJ2-5	NA	NA	TGTGCCAGCAGCTCCCCGATGGAGACCCAGTACTTC	CASSSPMETQYF
TRBV21-1	TRBJ1-1	NA	NA	TGTGCCAGCAGCGGGTCAGGCGAAGCTTTCTTT	CASSGSGEAFF
TRBV20-1	TRBJ2-5	few	NA	TGCAGTGCTAGTCAGATCCAAGAGACCCAGTACTTC	CSASQIQETQYF
TRBV5-1	TRBJ2-7	NA	NA	TGCGCCAGCAGACAGCTCAGCTCCTACGAGCAGTACTTC	CASRQLSSYEQYF
TRBV12-3/TRBV12-4	TRBJ1-1	NA	NA	TGTGCCAGCAGGGAGCCGTCTAGCACTGAAGCTTTCTTT	CASREPSSTEAFF
TRBV7-9	TRBJ2-5	few	NA	TGTGCCAGTGTATACAGGGAGCAGACCCAGTACTTC	CASVYREQTQYF
TRBV3-1	TRBJ1-1	few	NA	TGTGCCAGCAGCCAGGGGGCCTCGAGGATAAACACTGAAGCTTTCTTT	CASSQGASRINTEAFF